What follows are 5 T cell receptor beta chains derived from one specimen sequenced in a study of blood T cell repertoires in COVID-19. Produced via immunoSEQ multiplex PCR; TCRdb's table is partial and in-frame only. The repertoire holds a few hundred thousand clones, with more than 85% as singletons. Sequencing input: peripheral blood. The receptor source for this set is a man in his 60s with acute or convalescent COVID-19.

This chain connects TRBV5-5 to TRBJ2-7; D is ambiguous. This CDR3 region has 15 residues. Germline V CDR1 and CDR2: SGHKS, YYEKEE (reference sequence). V was shortened by 0 bases and J by 0 bases, with 10 bases between the two germline ends. CDR3 loop: CASSLGAGYSYEQYF. DNA for the CDR3: TGTGCCAGCAGCTTGGGGGCCGGTTACTCCTACGAGCAGTACTTC.

The gene calls are TRBV7-8 and TRBJ1-4; a possible D gene is TRBD1 (6 bases). The CDR3 consists of 15 residues. Trimming cost V 0 bases and J 5 bases, with 10 bases left between them. The germline CDR1 and CDR2 sequences are SGHVS and FQNEAQ. The CDR3 reads CASSLAGQTNEKLFF. CDR3 coding DNA: TGTGCCAGCAGCTTAGCTGGACAGACAAATGAAAAACTGTTTTTT.

This rearrangement joins TRBV19 to TRBJ1-5; 7 bases are a match to TRBD1. V lost 4 bases and J lost 6; bases outside the gene matches: 6. The CDR3 loop spans 14 amino acids. Germline CDR1 is LNHDA and CDR2 is SQIVND (reference sequence). The CDR3 loop is CASSTRQGGQPQHF. The CDR3 nucleotides are TGTGCCAGTAGTACCCGACAGGGAGGTCAGCCCCAGCATTTT.

The CDR3 sequence is CASRTSGGTTEQFF. In DNA, the CDR3 is TGTGCCAGTAGGACTAGCGGGGGGACGACTGAGCAGTTCTTC. The chain uses TRBV19 and TRBJ2-1, with 13 bases matching TRBD2. V was clipped by 6 bases and J by 9 bases; unmatched bases: 5. The length of the CDR3 is 14 residues. CDR1 is LNHDA and CDR2 is SQIVND in the germline V gene (reference sequence).

CDR3 coding DNA: TGTGCCAGCATCCGACAGGGGGCAAGGTCTAATGAAAAACTGTTTTTT. Translated: CASIRQGARSNEKLFF. The chain uses TRBV21-1 and TRBJ1-4; no check of the table's D call, TRBD1, against the DNA was made. TRBV21-1 is reported as a pseudogene. This CDR3 has 16 amino acids.